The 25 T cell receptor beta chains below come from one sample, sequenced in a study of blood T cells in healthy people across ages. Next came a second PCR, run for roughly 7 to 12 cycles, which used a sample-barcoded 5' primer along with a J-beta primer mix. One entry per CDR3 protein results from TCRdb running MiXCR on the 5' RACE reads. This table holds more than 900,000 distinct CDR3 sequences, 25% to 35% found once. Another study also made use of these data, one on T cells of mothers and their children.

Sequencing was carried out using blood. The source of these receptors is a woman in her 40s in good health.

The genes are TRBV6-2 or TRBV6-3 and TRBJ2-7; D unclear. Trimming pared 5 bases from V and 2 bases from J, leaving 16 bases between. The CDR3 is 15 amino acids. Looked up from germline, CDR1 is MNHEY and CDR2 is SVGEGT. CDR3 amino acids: CASSVGTIATYEQYF. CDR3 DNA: TGTGCCAGCAGTGTGGGAACGATTGCCACCTACGAGCAGTACTTC.

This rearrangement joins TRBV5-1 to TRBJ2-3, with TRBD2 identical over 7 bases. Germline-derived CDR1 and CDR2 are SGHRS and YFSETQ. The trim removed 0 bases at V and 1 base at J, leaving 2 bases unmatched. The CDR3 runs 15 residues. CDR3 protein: CASSLDAGGTDTQYF. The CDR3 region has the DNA TGCGCCAGCAGCTTGGACGCGGGGGGCACAGATACGCAGTATTTT. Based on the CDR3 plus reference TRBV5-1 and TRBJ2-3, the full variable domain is KAGVTQTPRYLIKTRGQQVTLSCSPISGHRSVSWYQQTPGQGLQFLFEYFSETQRNKGNFPGRFSGRQFSNSRSEMNVSTLELGDSALYLCASSLDAGGTDTQYFGPGTRLTVL.

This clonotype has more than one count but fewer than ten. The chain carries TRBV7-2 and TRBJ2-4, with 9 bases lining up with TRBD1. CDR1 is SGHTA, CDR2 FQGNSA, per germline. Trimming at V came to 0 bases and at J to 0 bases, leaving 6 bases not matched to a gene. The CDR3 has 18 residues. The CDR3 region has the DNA TGTGCCAGCAGCTTAGCTGGACAGGGGACAATAGCCAAAAACATTCAGTACTTC. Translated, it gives CASSLAGQGTIAKNIQYF.

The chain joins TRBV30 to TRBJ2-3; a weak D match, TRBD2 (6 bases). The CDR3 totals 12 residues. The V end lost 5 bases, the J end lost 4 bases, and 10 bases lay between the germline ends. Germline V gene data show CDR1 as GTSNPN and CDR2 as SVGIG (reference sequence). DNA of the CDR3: TGTGCCTGGGCCTGGGGGGCAGATACGCAGTATTTT. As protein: CAWAWGADTQYF. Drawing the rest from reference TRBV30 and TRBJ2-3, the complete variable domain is SQTIHQWPATLVQPVGSPLSLECTVEGTSNPNLYWYRQAAGRGLQLLFYSVGIGQISSEVPQNLSASRPQDRQFILSSKKLLLSDSGFYLCAWAWGADTQYFGPGTRLTVL.

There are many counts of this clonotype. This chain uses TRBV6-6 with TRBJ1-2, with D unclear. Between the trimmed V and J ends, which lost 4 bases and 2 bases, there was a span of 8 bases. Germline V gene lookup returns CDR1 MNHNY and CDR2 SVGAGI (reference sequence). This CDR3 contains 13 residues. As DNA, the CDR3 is TGTGCCAGCAGTTCCAACTCCAACTATGGCTACACCTTC. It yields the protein CASSSNSNYGYTF.

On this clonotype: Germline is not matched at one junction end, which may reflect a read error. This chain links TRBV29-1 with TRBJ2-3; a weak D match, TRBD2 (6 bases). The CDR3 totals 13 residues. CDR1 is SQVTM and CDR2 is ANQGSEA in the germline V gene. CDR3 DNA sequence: TGCAGCGTTGGAGAACTAGCATCAGATGCGCAGTATTTT. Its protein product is CSVGELASDAQYF.

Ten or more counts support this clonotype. The CDR3 DNA reads TGTGCCAGCAGCCAGGCCGGGACAGTCTATGGCTACACCTTC. It encodes CASSQAGTVYGYTF. The rearrangement joins TRBV4-2 to TRBJ1-2, with 7 bases fitting TRBD1. The trim removed 3 bases at V and 4 bases at J, leaving 5 bases unmatched. Germline V gives CDR1 LGHNA, CDR2 YNFKEQ. The CDR3 is 14 residues long.

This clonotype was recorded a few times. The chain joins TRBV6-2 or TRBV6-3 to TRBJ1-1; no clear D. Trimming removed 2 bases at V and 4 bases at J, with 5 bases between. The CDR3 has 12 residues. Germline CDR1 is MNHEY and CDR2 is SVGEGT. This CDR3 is CASSYAATEAFF. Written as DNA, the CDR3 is TGTGCCAGCAGTTACGCCGCCACTGAAGCTTTCTTT.

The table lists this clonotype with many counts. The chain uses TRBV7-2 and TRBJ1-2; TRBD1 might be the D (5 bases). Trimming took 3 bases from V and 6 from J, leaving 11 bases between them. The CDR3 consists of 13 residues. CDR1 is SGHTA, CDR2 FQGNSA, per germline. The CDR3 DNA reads TGTGCCAGCAGCTTCCAGGGAGGGAATGGCTACACCTTC. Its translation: CASSFQGGNGYTF.

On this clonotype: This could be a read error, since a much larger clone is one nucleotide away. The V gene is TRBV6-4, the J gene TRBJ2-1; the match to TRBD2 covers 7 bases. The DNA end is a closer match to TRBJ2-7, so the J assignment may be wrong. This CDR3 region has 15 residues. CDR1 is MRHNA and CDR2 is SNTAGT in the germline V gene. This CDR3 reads CASSDGGGDYNEQYF. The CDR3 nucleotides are TGTGCCAGCAGTGACGGGGGGGGGGACTACAATGAGCAGTACTTC.

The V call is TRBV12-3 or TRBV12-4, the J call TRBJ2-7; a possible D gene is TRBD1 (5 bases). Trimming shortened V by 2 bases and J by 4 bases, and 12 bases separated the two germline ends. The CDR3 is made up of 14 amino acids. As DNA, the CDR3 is TGTGCCAGCAGTTTAATGCAGGGTCGGTACGAGCAGTACTTC. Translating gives CASSLMQGRYEQYF.

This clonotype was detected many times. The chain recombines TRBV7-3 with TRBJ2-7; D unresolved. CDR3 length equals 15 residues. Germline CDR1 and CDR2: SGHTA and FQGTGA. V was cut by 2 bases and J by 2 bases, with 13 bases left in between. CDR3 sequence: CASSLGLGQAYEQYF. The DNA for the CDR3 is TGTGCCAGCAGCTTAGGTCTCGGCCAGGCCTACGAGCAGTACTTC. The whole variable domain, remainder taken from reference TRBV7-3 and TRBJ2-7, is GAGVSQTPSNKVTEKGKYVELRCDPISGHTALYWYRQSLGQGPEFLIYFQGTGAADDSGLPNDRFFAVRPEGSVSTLKIQRTERGDSAVYLCASSLGLGQAYEQYFGPGTRLTVT.

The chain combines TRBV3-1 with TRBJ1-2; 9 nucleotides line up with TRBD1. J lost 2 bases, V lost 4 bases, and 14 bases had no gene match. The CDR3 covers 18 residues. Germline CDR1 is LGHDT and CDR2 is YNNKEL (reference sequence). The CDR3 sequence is CASSPLTGGALTNYGYTF. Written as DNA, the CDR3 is TGTGCCAGCAGCCCACTTACAGGGGGCGCACTTACCAACTATGGCTACACCTTC.

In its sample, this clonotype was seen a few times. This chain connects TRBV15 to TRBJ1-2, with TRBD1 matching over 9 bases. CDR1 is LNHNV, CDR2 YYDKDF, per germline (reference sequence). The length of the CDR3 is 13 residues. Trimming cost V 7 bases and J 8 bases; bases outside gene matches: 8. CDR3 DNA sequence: TGTGCCACCAACAGGGACAGGGTATACGGCTACACCTTC. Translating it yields CATNRDRVYGYTF.

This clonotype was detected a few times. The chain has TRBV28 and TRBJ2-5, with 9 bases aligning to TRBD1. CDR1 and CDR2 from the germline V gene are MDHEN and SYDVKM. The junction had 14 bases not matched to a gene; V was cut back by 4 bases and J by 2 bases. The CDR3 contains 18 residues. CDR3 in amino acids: CASSSINTGTGYQETQYF. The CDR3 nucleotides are TGTGCCAGCAGTTCCATTAATACCGGGACAGGGTATCAAGAGACCCAGTACTTC. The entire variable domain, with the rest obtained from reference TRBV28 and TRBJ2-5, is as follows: DVKVTQSSRYLVKRTGEKVFLECVQDMDHENMFWYRQDPGLGLRLIYFSYDVKMKEKGDIPEGYSVSREKKERFSLILESASTNQTSMYLCASSSINTGTGYQETQYFGPGTRLLVL.

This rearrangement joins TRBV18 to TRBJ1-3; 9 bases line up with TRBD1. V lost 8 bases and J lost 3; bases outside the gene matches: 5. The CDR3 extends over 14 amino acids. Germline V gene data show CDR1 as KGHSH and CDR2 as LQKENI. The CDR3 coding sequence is TGTGCCAGCGCTCCGGGACAGGGTGGAAACACCATATATTTT. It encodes CASAPGQGGNTIYF.

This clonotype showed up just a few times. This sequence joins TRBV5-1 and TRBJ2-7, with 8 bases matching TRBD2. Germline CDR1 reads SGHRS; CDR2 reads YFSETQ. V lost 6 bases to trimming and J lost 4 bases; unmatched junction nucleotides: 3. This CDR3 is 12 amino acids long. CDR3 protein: CASNRGGYEQYF. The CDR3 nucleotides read TGCGCCAGCAACCGGGGGGGATACGAGCAGTACTTC.

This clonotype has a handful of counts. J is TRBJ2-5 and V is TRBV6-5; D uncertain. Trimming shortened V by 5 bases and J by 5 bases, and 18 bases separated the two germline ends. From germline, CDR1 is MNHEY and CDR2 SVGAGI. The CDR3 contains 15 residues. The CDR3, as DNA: TGTGCCAGCAGTCTCGACCCCATTCGTTGGGAGACCCAGTACTTC. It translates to CASSLDPIRWETQYF.

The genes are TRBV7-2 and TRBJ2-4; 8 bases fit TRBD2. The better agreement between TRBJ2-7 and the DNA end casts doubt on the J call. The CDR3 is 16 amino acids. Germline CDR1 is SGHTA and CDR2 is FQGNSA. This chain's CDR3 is CASSLVGGGPWYEQYF. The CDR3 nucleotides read TGTGCCAGCAGCTTAGTAGGCGGGGGGCCTTGGTACGAGCAGTACTTC.

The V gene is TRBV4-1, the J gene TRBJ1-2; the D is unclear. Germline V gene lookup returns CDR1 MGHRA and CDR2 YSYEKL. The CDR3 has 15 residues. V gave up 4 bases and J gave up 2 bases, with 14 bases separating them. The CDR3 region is CASSPWTGLNYGYTF. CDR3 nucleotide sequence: TGCGCCAGCAGCCCTTGGACGGGGTTAAACTATGGCTACACCTTC.

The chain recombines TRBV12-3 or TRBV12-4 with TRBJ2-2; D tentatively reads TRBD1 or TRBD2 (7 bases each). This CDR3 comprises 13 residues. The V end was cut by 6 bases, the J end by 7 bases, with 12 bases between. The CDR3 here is CASSPGGGGELFF. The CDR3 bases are TGTGCCAGCAGCCCAGGGGGGGGCGGGGAGCTGTTTTTT.

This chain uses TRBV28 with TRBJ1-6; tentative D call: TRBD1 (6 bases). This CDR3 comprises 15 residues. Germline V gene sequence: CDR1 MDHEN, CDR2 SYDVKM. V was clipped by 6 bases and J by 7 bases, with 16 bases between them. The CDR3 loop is CASRVVQQGNSPLHF. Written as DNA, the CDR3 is TGTGCCAGCAGGGTTGTGCAGCAGGGGAATTCACCCCTCCACTTT.

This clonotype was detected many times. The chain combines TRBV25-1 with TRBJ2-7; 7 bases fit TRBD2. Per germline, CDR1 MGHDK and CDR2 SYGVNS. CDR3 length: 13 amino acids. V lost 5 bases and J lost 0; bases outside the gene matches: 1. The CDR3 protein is CASSREDSYEQYF. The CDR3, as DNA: TGTGCCAGCAGTCGGGAGGACTCCTACGAGCAGTACTTC.

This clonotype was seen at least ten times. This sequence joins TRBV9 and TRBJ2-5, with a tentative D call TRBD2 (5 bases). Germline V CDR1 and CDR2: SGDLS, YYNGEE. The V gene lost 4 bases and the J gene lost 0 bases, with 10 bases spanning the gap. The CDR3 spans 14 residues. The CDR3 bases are TGTGCCAGCAGCAAGACTACTTACCAAGAGACCCAGTACTTC. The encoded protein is CASSKTTYQETQYF.

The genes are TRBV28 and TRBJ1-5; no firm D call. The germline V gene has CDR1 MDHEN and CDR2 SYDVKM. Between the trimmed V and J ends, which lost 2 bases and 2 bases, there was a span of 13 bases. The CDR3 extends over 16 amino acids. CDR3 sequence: CASSLVAFSGNQPQHF. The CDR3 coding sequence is TGTGCCAGCAGTTTAGTTGCATTTAGTGGCAATCAGCCCCAGCATTTT.